This TCR beta chain comes out of a study of T-cell reconstitution after alpha-beta-depleted transplantation in children (dated by TCRdb to the mid-2010s). Background for the entire study: T-cell immune reconstitution after TCRalphabeta/CD19-depleted allogeneic hematopoietic cell transplantation in children was quantitatively tracked in the study by means of TCR repertoire profiling.

Trimming removed 1 base from V and 3 bases from J, leaving 12 bases between the germline ends. Its CDR3 holds 15 amino acids, cysteine through phenylalanine. Kept here is only the CDR3 DNA, which spans 45 bases and is read in frame from base 1. Looking up the germline V gene yields CDR1 SGHTA and CDR2 FQGNSA. Findings and caveats that apply to the study as a whole: The frequencies of hyperexpanded clones fell over the following months, and after one year, T-cell counts and TCRbeta diversity were mostly attributed to newly produced T cells. The apparently early alphabetaT-cell count recovery about two months after transplant was reportedly dependent on only several hundred rapidly expanded clones derived from non-depleted graft cells. In some patients, the high TCRbeta diversity seen at day 60 was put down to recipient T cells and intrathymic progenitors that had survived conditioning.

The library was made by PCR. The sequencing machine was an Illumina HiSeq 2500. To normalize quantification of the TCRbeta repertoire, the TCR libraries were built with molecular barcoding that relied on unique molecular identifiers. TCRdb reran the public reads through fastp at Q25 and MiXCR, keeping productive beta chains. Entries that share a CDR3 protein sequence are merged under the most common genes and DNA. The table for this sample lists 200,000 to 250,000 distinct CDR3 sequences; about 26% of them were counted only once. The ten largest clones add up to about 2.6% of the sample. This clonotype was seen a few times. It lacks a known antigen. No per-base quality is available; no much larger clone lies one base away. The label giving this sample's treatment or condition can be read as: allogeneic hematopoietic cell transplantation with graft depleted of TCRalphabeta T cells and CD19 B cells. Transplant recipients were children who received TCRalphabeta/CD19-depleted allogeneic hematopoietic cell grafts.

The TCR sequence derives from a girl aged 2-10 years with Fanconi anemia, due to receive a stem cell transplant. Source: PBMCs, taken before TCRalphabeta/CD19-depleted stem cell transplant. The receptor chain draws on TRBV7-2 and TRBJ2-5; matching of 5 bases hints at TRBD1 as the D gene. The nucleotides read TGTGCCAGCAGCTTAGTGGGCGCGACAGAAGAGACCCAGTACTTC. It encodes CASSLVGATEETQYF.